This entry lists 17 T cell receptor beta chains sequenced from one sample in a study of blood T cell repertoires in COVID-19. The table came from immunoSEQ multiplex PCR; TCRdb's copy has only in-frame clones and leaves some out. The data hold under 30,000 clones, with about nine tenths observed a single time. The sample comprised peripheral blood. Receptors were obtained from a man between 50 and 59 years old with active COVID-19.

This clone was detected only once. The rearrangement uses TRBV4-1 and TRBJ1-3; 7 bases map to TRBD1. Germline V gene lookup returns CDR1 MGHRA and CDR2 YSYEKL. The CDR3 contains 18 residues. After removal of 4 bases from V and 3 bases from J, the junction contained 15 bases not matched to a gene. CDR3 coding DNA: TGCGCCAGCAGCCGACAAGAAAGGGGGCAGGGGCGTGGAAACACCATATATTTT. It encodes CASSRQERGQGRGNTIYF.

This clone was found a few times. The chain has TRBV7-3 and TRBJ2-1; TRBD2 might be the D (7 bases). Germline CDR1 SGHTA, CDR2 FQGTGA. Trimming took 5 bases from V and 7 from J, leaving 21 bases between them. The CDR3 totals 16 residues. DNA for the CDR3: TGTGCCAGCAGCCGTGACGGGGGGCTAGTCGCGAATGAGCAGTTCTTC. Residues: CASSRDGGLVANEQFF.

The genes are TRBV6-2 or TRBV6-3 and TRBJ1-2; unclear D gene. The CDR3 has 16 residues. The germline V gene has CDR1 MNHEY and CDR2 SVGEGT. V was clipped by 6 bases and J by 1 base, with 18 bases between them. This CDR3 is CASSREASLGNYGYTF. The CDR3 nucleotides are TGTGCCAGCAGCCGCGAGGCTTCATTGGGTAACTATGGCTACACCTTC.

The chain employs TRBV14 and TRBJ1-4, with unresolved D. Germline-derived CDR1 and CDR2 are SGHDN and FVKESK. CDR3 length: 15 residues. Between the trimmed V and J ends, which lost 4 bases and 0 bases, there was a span of 9 bases. The CDR3 reads CASSRTETTNEKLFF. The DNA of the CDR3 is TGTGCCAGCAGCCGTACAGAAACAACTAATGAAAAACTGTTTTTT.

J is TRBJ2-3 and V is TRBV10-1, with 11 bases aligning to TRBD2. The germline CDR1 and CDR2 sequences are WNHNN and SYGVQD (reference sequence). With V trimmed by 3 bases and J by 6 bases, 8 bases remained unmatched. CDR3 length: 16 amino acids. CDR3 residues: CASSDSGRAAKDTQYF. The CDR3 DNA reads as TGCGCCAGCAGTGATAGCGGGAGGGCGGCGAAGGATACGCAGTATTTT.

The chain recombines TRBV7-8 with TRBJ2-5, with D possibly TRBD2 on 6 matching bases. The V end was cut by 1 base, the J end by 2 bases, with 23 bases between. Germline loops: CDR1 SGHVS, CDR2 FQNEAQ. The CDR3 totals 19 residues. In nucleotides, the CDR3 is TGTGCCAGCAGCTTAGAACCCTCGACCGGGGCGGGGTTTCAAGAGACCCAGTACTTC. The encoded protein is CASSLEPSTGAGFQETQYF.

CDR3 DNA: TGTGCCAGCAGTTCCCCTCACGACAAGAACTATGGCTACACCTTC. Amino acids: CASSSPHDKNYGYTF. The chain combines TRBV28 with TRBJ1-2; D uncertain. The CDR3 loop spans 15 amino acids. CDR1 and CDR2 from the germline V gene are MDHEN and SYDVKM. V lost 4 bases, J lost 2 bases, and 14 bases lay in between.

The chain joins TRBV28 to TRBJ1-4; D gene unclear. The CDR3 runs 13 residues. V lost 7 bases and J lost 8, with 14 bases in between. Germline lookup yields CDR1 MDHEN and CDR2 SYDVKM. In DNA, the CDR3 is TGTGCCAGCACAGAACTATCCGGCGAAAAACTGTTTTTT. It yields the protein CASTELSGEKLFF.

J is TRBJ1-6 and V is TRBV12-5, with TRBD1 matching over 10 bases. The CDR3 contains 16 residues. Trimming took 1 base from V and 7 from J; bases not matched to a gene: 4. Germline V gene lookup returns CDR1 LGHNT and CDR2 FRNRAP. The CDR3 loop reads CASGLGDRGPNSPLHF. The CDR3 DNA is TGTGCTAGTGGTTTGGGGGACAGGGGACCCAATTCACCCCTCCACTTT.

The chain recombines TRBV19 with TRBJ2-5; 7 nucleotides match TRBD1. Germline CDR1 is LNHDA and CDR2 is SQIVND (reference sequence). V lost 5 bases and J lost 5; bases outside the gene matches: 8. The CDR3 is 14 amino acids. The DNA of the CDR3 is TGTGCCAGTAGTTTCGCGACAGGGCGCGAGACCCAGTACTTC. Protein product: CASSFATGRETQYF.

The chain couples TRBV4-1 to TRBJ2-1; TRBD2 is a possible D gene (6 bases). V lost 1 base and J lost 4, with 20 bases in between. Germline-derived CDR1 and CDR2 are MGHRA and YSYEKL. This CDR3 region has 18 residues. CDR3 sequence reads: CASSQGTHPRDSYNEQFF. CDR3 sequence (DNA): TGCGCCAGCAGCCAAGGGACCCACCCCCGGGACTCTTACAATGAGCAGTTCTTC.

The gene calls are TRBV28 and TRBJ1-2; 8 nucleotides agree with TRBD1. Germline V gene sequence: CDR1 MDHEN, CDR2 SYDVKM. The CDR3 is made up of 13 amino acids. The ends lost 10 bases at V and 4 bases at J; junction bases unmatched: 8. The CDR3 region is CAIPQGAGYGYTF. CDR3 coding DNA: TGTGCCATCCCCCAGGGGGCAGGCTATGGCTACACCTTC.

The chain uses TRBV27 and TRBJ1-5, with a tentative D call TRBD1 (5 bases). Germline CDR1 is MNHEY and CDR2 is SMNVEV (reference sequence). This CDR3 spans 15 amino acids. Between the trimmed V and J ends, which lost 1 base and 5 bases, there was a span of 12 bases. CDR3 in amino acids: CASSLLWGRDQPQHF. Written as DNA, the CDR3 is TGTGCCAGCAGTTTATTATGGGGCCGTGATCAGCCCCAGCATTTT.

This clone came up once. The chain joins TRBV10-3 to TRBJ2-7, with TRBD2 as a possible D gene (7 bases). Germline V gene data show CDR1 as ENHRY and CDR2 as SYGVKD. The CDR3 is 14 amino acids. The V end lost 1 base, the J end lost 7 bases, and 14 bases lay between the germline ends. DNA of the CDR3: TGTGCCATCAGTGAGTTGCGGGGGCGCGGGGAGCAGTACTTC. Amino acids: CAISELRGRGEQYF.

The CDR3 bases are TGTGCCAGCAGCATCCGGGACAGGGGGTTCCACGAGCAGTACTTC. Translating gives CASSIRDRGFHEQYF. The chain combines TRBV21-1 with TRBJ2-7; the table calls TRBD1, which could not be checked here. TRBV21-1 is deemed a pseudogene. CDR3 length equals 15 residues.

This rearrangement joins TRBV9 to TRBJ2-7, with a possible D match to TRBD1 (5 bases). From germline, CDR1 is SGDLS and CDR2 YYNGEE. The CDR3 spans 14 residues. V lost 0 bases and J lost 0, with 7 bases in between. The CDR3 DNA reads as TGTGCCAGCAGCGTAGAAGACAGCTCCTACGAGCAGTACTTC. This gives the protein CASSVEDSSYEQYF.

The gene calls are TRBV9 and TRBJ2-6; D gene unclear. Germline V gene sequence: CDR1 SGDLS, CDR2 YYNGEE. Trimming stripped 1 base from V and 0 bases from J, with 5 bases between. The CDR3 length is 15 residues. The CDR3 DNA is TGTGCCAGCAGCGTATCCATCTCTGGGGCCAACGTCCTGACTTTC. As protein: CASSVSISGANVLTF.